This is a list of T cell receptor beta chains from one sample in a study of CD8+ T cells in alopecia areata. Sequenced by immunoSEQ multiplex PCR; TCRdb stores in-frame clones only, minus some. The sample shows 150,000 to 200,000 clones, 67% of them seen only once. Material: CD8+ T cells sorted from blood, obtained at week 0. These receptor sequences come from a human donor with alopecia areata. CDR3s leave out the opening cysteine and the closing phenylalanine or tryptophan. The D gene is left open where the match is weak. Expanded clones are given a class, and other clones once, few, many or no size at all.

j_call clone_size v_call d_call cdr3_aa
TRBJ2-7 few TRBV7-2 - ASSFTGYEQY
TRBJ2-3 - TRBV5-1 TRBD2 ASSIGTSADTQY
TRBJ2-7 - TRBV29-1 - SVEVDGASYEQY
TRBJ2-3 - TRBV5-1 TRBD1 ASSPDRVTDTQY
TRBJ1-5 few TRBV6-5 - ASTQYYQPQH
TRBJ2-6 few TRBV27 - ASGPPASWANVLT
TRBJ2-2 few TRBV11-2 - ASSLQTSITGELF
TRBJ2-7 - TRBV7-9 - ASSPQFRDHFPYEQY
TRBJ1-1 - TRBV6-5 - ASSYGTEAF
TRBJ1-1 - TRBV5-6 - ASSEHGGEAF
TRBJ2-6 - TRBV30 - ASSTISGANVLT
TRBJ1-6 - TRBV7-9 - ASSLEYREYSPLH
TRBJ2-5 - TRBV7-6 - ASSLWVQETQY
TRBJ1-1 - TRBV5-1 - ASSLPPYGEAF
TRBJ2-1 - TRBV19 - ASSTVRPVIRLVSKPEQF
TRBJ2-1 few TRBV11-2 TRBD2 ASSLAAGSYNEQF
TRBJ1-6 - TRBV29-1 - SVPPTGRSYNSPLH
TRBJ1-1 - TRBV10-3 - AISSVTRTLNTEAF
TRBJ1-2 - TRBV30 - AWRHRGYT
TRBJ2-7 few TRBV5-6 - ASPRGFSLYEQY
TRBJ1-1 - TRBV19 - ASLTGLNTEAF
TRBJ1-1 few TRBV10-3 - AIRIGGEYTEAF
TRBJ2-7 few TRBV2 - ASSDTGTDRGEQY
TRBJ1-2 - TRBV30 TRBD1 ACRDSIGYT
TRBJ2-5 - TRBV5-4 TRBD2 ASSLVAGGQQY
TRBJ2-1 few TRBV29-1 TRBD2 SVDSLSSGVIDEQF
TRBJ2-7 - TRBV19 - ASSRGDEQY
TRBJ2-7 - TRBV11-2 TRBD1 ASSAGTGVHEQY
TRBJ2-7 - TRBV5-1 - ASSPRDTNYEQY
TRBJ2-1 - TRBV30 - ASNRQAPSYNEQF
TRBJ1-5 few TRBV27 TRBD1 ASRTGFQPQH
TRBJ2-2 few TRBV4-1 - ASSQTDGELF
TRBJ2-1 - TRBV9 TRBD1 ASSPYRTGTYNEQF
TRBJ2-6 - TRBV30 TRBD1 AWSGQGHSGANVLT
TRBJ1-5 few TRBV7-2 - ASSSSLTDIWSNQPQH
TRBJ2-3 - TRBV7-9 TRBD2 ASSPRLRGGAESDTQY
TRBJ1-5 - TRBV23-1 - ASSQSTPISNQPQH
TRBJ2-2 - TRBV27 TRBD1 ASARDREMTGELF
TRBJ2-5 - TRBV4-1 - ASSQARGETQY
TRBJ2-7 few TRBV19 - ASSMGGGDEQY
TRBJ1-1 - TRBV5-6 - ASSLFLNTEAF
TRBJ2-7 once TRBV5-1 - ASSLSLPAIYEQY